The clone carrying this TCR beta chain was observed a handful of times. Its antigen remains unknown. The data are from a study of T-cell reconstitution after alpha-beta-depleted transplantation in children. This CDR3 has 16 amino acids. Trimming cost V 3 bases and J 2 bases; bases outside gene matches: 7. Germline V CDR1 and CDR2: KGHDR, SFDVKD. Library preparation (for TCRbeta) was performed with unique molecular identifiers. TCRdb ran MiXCR on the PCR reads and lists one entry per CDR3 protein. Here the sample spans 250,000 to 400,000 distinct CDR3 sequences, around 25% being singletons. Study-level findings and limits: Expanded clones from the graft, numbering several hundred, reportedly supplied alpha-beta T cells about two months after transplant. From surviving recipient T cells and thymic progenitors came the high day-60 TCRbeta diversity observed in some patients. One year post-transplant, T-cell counts and diversity were largely derived from T cells produced anew.

This receptor was taken from a male patient under 18 who had a stem cell transplant for acute lymphoblastic leukemia, so the T cells may come from the graft donor. The sequencing here drew on PBMCs, mostly from graft donor cells, taken 180 days after TCRalphabeta/CD19-depleted stem cell transplant. The chain recombines TRBV24-1 with TRBJ2-5; 8 bases line up with TRBD1. CDR3 sequence: CATSDTGTGPQETQYF. Written as DNA, the CDR3 is TGTGCCACCAGTGATACTGGGACAGGCCCGCAAGAGACCCAGTACTTC.